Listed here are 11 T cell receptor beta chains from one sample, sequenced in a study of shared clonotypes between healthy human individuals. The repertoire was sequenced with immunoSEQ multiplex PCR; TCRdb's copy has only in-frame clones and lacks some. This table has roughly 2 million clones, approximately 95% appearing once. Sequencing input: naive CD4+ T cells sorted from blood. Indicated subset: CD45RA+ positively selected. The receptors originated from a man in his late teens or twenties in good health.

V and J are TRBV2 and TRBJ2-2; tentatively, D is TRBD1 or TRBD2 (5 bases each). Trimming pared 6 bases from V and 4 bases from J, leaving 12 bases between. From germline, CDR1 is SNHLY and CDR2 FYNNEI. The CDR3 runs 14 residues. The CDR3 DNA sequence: TGTGCCAGCAGCCTCCCAGGGAGCACCGGGGAGCTGTTTTTT. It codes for CASSLPGSTGELFF.

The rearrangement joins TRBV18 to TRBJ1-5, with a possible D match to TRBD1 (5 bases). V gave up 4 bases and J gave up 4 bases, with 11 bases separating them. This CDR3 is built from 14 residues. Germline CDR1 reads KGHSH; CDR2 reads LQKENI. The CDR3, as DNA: TGTGCCAGCTCACAGGGTCGGGGGAATCAGCCCCAGCATTTT. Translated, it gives CASSQGRGNQPQHF.

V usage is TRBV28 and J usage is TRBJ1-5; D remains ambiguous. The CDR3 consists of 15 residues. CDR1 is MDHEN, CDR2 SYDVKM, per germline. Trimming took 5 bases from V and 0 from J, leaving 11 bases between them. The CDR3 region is CASSIRTGSNQPQHF. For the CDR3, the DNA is TGTGCCAGCAGTATCCGGACGGGTAGCAATCAGCCCCAGCATTTT.

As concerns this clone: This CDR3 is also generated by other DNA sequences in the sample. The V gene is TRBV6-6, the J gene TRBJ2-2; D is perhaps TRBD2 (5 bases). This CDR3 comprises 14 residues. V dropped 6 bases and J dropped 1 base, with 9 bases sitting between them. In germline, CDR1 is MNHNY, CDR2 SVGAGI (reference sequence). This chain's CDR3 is CASSRGLNTGELFF. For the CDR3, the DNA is TGTGCCAGCAGCCGAGGACTGAACACCGGGGAGCTGTTTTTT.

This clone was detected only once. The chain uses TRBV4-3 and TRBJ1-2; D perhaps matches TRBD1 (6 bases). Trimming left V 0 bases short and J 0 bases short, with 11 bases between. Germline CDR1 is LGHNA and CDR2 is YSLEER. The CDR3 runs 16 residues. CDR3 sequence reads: CASSQDLGGPNYGYTF. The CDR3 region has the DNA TGCGCCAGCAGCCAAGATTTGGGGGGCCCTAACTATGGCTACACCTTC.

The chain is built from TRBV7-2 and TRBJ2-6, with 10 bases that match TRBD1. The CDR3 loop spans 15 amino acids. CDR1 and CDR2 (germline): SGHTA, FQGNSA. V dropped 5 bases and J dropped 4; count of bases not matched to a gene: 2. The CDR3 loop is CASSRQGAGANVLTF. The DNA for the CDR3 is TGTGCCAGCAGCCGACAGGGGGCCGGGGCCAACGTCCTGACTTTC.

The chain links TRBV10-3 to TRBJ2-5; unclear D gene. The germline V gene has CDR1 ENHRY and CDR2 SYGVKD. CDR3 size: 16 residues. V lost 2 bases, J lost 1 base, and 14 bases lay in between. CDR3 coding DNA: TGTGCCATCAGTGAGGGGAAACCTAAGGGCCAAGAGACCCAGTACTTC. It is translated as CAISEGKPKGQETQYF.

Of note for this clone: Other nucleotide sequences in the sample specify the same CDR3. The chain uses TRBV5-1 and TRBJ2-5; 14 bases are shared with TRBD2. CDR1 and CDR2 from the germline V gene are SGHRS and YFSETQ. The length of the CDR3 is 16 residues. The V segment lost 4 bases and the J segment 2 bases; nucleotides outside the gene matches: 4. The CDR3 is CASSAGLAGGQETQYF. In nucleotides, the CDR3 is TGCGCCAGCAGCGCCGGACTAGCGGGGGGTCAAGAGACCCAGTACTTC.

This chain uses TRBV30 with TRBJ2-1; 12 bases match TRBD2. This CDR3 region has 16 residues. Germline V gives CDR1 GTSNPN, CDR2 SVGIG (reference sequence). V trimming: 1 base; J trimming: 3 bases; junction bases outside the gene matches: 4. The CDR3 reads CAWSGTTSGSYNEQFF. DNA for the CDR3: TGTGCCTGGAGTGGGACGACTAGCGGGAGCTACAATGAGCAGTTCTTC.

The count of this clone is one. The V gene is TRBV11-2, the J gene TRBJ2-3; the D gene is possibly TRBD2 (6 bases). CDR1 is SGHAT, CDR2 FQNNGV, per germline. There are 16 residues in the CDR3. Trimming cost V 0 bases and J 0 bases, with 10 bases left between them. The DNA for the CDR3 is TGTGCCAGCAGCTTAGAGGGCGGGACTAGCACAGATACGCAGTATTTT. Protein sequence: CASSLEGGTSTDTQYF.

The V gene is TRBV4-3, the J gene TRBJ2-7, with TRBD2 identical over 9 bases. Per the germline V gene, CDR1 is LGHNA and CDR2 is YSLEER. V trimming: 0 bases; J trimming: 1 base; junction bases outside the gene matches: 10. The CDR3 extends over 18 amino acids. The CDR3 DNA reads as TGCGCCAGCAGCCAAGAAACACTAGCGGGCTTTTTATCCTACGAGCAGTACTTC. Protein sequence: CASSQETLAGFLSYEQYF.